This T cell receptor beta chain stems from a study of a mutant IDH1 vaccine in newly diagnosed glioma. About the study: Treated patients, about 60% male and around 40% female, averaged roughly 43 years of age. Earlier treatment was radiotherapy, temozolomide, or both, with most getting both.

Time point here: baseline, week 1 (first vaccination visit). Documented treatment: pre-vaccination baseline after standard-of-care therapy. Profiling relied on immunoSEQ multiplex PCR, and the TCRdb table lists in-frame clones only, not all of them. Among about 51,000 clones listed, over 60% were seen once. This clonotype originated in a woman in her thirties or forties with glioma. Sequenced material: PBMCs, taken from a glioma patient treated with radiotherapy, temozolomide or both.

The CDR3 nucleotides read TGTGCCATCACCTCGGGACAGGTCCGAAACACCATATATTTT. Translating gives CAITSGQVRNTIYF. This rearrangement joins TRBV10-3 to TRBJ1-3, with TRBD1 matching over 8 bases. In germline, CDR1 is ENHRY, CDR2 SYGVKD. The CDR3 totals 14 residues. The V and J ends lost 7 bases and 5 bases, in that order; junction bases with no gene match: 7.